This T cell receptor (beta chain) was identified during a study of T cells in Graves' hyperthyroidism and ophthalmopathy. Study outcomes and limitations: Most expanded thyroid clonotypes above 0.001 also appeared in blood.

Notes on this clonotype: The antigen remains undetermined.

Clinicians diagnosed patients from clinical symptoms, serum thyroxine and TRAb, thyroid ultrasound and orbital computed tomography. The CDR3 spans 13 residues. Germline V gives CDR1 SEHNR, CDR2 FQNEAQ (reference sequence). V was pared by 7 bases and J by 5 bases, with 15 bases between. Authors of the study amplified TCR beta CDR3 regions from RNA transcripts. The HTBI primer set drove a first-round RT-PCR of the TCR CDR3. TCRdb re-called the multiplex PCR reads through MiXCR, storing one row per CDR3 protein. In the table there are 530,000 or so distinct CDR3 sequences, roughly 18% of which are singletons.

The chain employs TRBV7-9 and TRBJ2-7; a possible D gene is TRBD1 (6 bases). Sequenced material: blood. The sequence was collected from a woman younger than 30 with Graves' ophthalmopathy. CDR3 in amino acids: CASIKTGSHEQYF. The CDR3 nucleotides are TGTGCCAGCATCAAAACAGGGAGCCACGAGCAGTACTTC.